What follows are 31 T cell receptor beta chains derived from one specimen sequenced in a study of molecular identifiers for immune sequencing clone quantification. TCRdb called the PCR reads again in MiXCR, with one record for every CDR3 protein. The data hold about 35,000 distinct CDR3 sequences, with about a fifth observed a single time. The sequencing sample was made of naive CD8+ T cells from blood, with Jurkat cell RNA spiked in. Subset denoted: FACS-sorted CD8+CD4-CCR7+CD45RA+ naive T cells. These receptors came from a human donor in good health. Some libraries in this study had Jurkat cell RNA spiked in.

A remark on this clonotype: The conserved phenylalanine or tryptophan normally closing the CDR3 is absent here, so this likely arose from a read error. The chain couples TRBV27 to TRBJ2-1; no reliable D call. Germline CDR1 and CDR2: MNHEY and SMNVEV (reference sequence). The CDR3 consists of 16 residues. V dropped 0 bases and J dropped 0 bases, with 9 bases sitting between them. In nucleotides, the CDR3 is TGTGCCAGCAGTTTATCGCTCCTTAGCTCCTACAATGAGCAGTTCCTC. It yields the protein CASSLSLLSSYNEQFL.

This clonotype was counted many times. The CDR3 loop reads CASSLQLDTSGYYEQYF. Written as DNA, the CDR3 is TGTGCCAGCAGTTTACAGCTTGATACTAGCGGATACTACGAGCAGTACTTC. The gene calls are TRBV28 and TRBJ2-7; 8 bases line up with TRBD2. This CDR3 is built from 17 residues. V shed 2 bases, J shed 3 bases, and the junction held 12 bases outside the gene matches. Germline CDR1 and CDR2: MDHEN and SYDVKM.

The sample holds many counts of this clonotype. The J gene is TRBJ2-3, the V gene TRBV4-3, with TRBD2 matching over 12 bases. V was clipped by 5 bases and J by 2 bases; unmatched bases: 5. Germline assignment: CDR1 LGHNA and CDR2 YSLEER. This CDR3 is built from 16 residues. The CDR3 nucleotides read TGCGCCAGCAGCGACGGACTAGCGGGATCCACAGATACGCAGTATTTT. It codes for CASSDGLAGSTDTQYF.

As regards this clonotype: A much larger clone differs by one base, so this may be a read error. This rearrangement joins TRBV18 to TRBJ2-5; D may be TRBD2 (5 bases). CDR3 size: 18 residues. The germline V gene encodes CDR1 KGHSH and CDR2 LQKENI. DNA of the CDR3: TGTGCCAGCTCACCACCCCGAGGAAGCCGAGCGGAACAAGAGACCCGGTACTTC. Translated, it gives CASSPPRGSRAEQETRYF.

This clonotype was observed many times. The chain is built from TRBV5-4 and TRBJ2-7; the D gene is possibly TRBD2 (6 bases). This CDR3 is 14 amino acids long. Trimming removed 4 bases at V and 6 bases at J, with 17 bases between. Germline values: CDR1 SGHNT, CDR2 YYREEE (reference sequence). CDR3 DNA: TGTGCCAGCAGCCCGGACACCCTGGGGGGCGAGCAGTACTTC. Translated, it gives CASSPDTLGGEQYF.

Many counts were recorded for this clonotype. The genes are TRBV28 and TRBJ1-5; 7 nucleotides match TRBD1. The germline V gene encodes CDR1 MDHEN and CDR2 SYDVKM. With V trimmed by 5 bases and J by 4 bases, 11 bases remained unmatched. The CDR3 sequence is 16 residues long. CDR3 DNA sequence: TGTGCCAGCAGTCTCAGACAGGGCCGTGGTAATCAGCCCCAGCATTTT. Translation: CASSLRQGRGNQPQHF.

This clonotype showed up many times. For the CDR3, the DNA is TGTGCCAGCAGTAAAGACGACAGGGATCAAGAGACCCAGTACTTC. Protein: CASSKDDRDQETQYF. The rearrangement uses TRBV5-6 and TRBJ2-5, with 7 bases lining up with TRBD1. The CDR3 has 15 amino acids. V was clipped by 5 bases and J by 2 bases; unmatched bases: 9. The germline V gene encodes CDR1 SGHDT and CDR2 YYEEEE.

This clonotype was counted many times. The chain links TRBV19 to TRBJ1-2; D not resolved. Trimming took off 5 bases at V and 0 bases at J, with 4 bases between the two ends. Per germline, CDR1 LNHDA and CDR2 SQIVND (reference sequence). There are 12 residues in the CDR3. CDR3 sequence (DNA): TGTGCCAGTAGTTACGCTAACTATGGCTACACCTTC. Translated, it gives CASSYANYGYTF.

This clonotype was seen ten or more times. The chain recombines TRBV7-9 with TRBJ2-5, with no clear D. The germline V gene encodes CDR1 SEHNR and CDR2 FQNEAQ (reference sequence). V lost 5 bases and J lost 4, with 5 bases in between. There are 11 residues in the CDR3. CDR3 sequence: CASSVTETQYF. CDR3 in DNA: TGTGCCAGCAGCGTAACAGAGACCCAGTACTTC.

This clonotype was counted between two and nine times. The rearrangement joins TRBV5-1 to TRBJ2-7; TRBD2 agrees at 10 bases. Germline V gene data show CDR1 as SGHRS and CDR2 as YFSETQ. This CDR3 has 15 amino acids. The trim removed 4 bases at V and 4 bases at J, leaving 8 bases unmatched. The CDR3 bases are TGCGCCAGCAGCCTCCTGAGCGGGGGGGAGTACGAGCAGTACTTC. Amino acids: CASSLLSGGEYEQYF. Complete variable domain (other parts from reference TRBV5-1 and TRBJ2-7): KAGVTQTPRYLIKTRGQQVTLSCSPISGHRSVSWYQQTPGQGLQFLFEYFSETQRNKGNFPGRFSGRQFSNSRSEMNVSTLELGDSALYLCASSLLSGGEYEQYFGPGTRLTVT.

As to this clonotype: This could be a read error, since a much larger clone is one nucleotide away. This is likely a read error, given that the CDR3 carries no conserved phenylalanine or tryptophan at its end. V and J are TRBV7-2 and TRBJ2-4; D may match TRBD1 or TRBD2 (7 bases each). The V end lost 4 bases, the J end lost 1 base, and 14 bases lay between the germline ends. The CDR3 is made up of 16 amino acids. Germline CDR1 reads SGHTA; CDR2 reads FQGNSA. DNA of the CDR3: TGTGCCAGCAGCTCTCAGGGGGGGGGGGCCAAAAACATTCAGTACCTC. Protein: CASSSQGGGAKNIQYL.

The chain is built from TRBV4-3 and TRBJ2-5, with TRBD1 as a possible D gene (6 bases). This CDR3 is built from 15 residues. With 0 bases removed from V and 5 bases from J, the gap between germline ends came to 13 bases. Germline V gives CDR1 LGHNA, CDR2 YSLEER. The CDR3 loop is CASSQDGGGRETQYF. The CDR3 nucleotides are TGCGCCAGCAGCCAAGATGGGGGCGGGCGGGAGACCCAGTACTTC.

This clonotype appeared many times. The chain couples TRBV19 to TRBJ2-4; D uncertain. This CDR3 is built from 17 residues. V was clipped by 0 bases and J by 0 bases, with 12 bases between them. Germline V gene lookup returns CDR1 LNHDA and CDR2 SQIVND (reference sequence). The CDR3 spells CASSIEDEKLAKNIQYF. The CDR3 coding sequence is TGTGCCAGTAGTATAGAAGACGAGAAACTAGCCAAAAACATTCAGTACTTC. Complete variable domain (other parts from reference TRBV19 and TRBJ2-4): DGGITQSPKYLFRKEGQNVTLSCEQNLNHDAMYWYRQDPGQGLRLIYYSQIVNDFQKGDIAEGYSVSREKKESFPLTVTSAQKNPTAFYLCASSIEDEKLAKNIQYFGAGTRLSVL.

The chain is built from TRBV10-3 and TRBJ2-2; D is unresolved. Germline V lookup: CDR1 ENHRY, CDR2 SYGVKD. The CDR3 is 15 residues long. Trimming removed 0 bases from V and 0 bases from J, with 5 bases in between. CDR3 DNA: TGTGCCATCAGTGAGTCTATAACGAACACCGGGGAGCTGTTTTTT. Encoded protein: CAISESITNTGELFF.

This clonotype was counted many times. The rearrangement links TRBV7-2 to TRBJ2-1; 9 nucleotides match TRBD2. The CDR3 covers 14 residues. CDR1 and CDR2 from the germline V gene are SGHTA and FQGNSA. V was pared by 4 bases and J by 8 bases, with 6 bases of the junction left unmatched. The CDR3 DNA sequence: TGTGCCAGCAGCTCGGGACTAGCCCCCGATGAGCAGTTCTTC. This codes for CASSSGLAPDEQFF.

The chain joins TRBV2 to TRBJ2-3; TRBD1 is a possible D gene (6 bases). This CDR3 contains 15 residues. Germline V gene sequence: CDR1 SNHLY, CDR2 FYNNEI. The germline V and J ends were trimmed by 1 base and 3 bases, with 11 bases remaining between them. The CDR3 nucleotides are TGTGCCAGCAGTGAAGAGGGGGTTAGGACAGATACGCAGTATTTT. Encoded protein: CASSEEGVRTDTQYF.

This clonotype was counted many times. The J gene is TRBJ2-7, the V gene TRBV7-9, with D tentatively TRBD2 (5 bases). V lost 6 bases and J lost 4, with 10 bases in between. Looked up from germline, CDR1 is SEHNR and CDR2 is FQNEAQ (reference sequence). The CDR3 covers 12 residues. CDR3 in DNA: TGTGCCAGCAGGGAAAGCGGTTACGAGCAGTACTTC. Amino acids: CASRESGYEQYF.

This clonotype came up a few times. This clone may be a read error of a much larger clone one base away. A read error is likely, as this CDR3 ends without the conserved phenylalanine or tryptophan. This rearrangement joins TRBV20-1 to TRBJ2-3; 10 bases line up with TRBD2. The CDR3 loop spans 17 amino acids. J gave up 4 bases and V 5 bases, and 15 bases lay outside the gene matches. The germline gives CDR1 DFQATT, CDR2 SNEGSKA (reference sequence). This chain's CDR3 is CSASPTASGRVADTQYS. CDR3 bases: TGCAGTGCTTCCCCTACCGCTAGCGGGAGAGTCGCAGATACGCAGTATTCT.

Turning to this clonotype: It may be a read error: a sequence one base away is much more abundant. CDR3 loop: CASSVMQGAEAFF. CDR3 DNA: TGTGCCAGCAGCGTCATGCAGGGCGCTGAAGCTTTCTTT. The chain uses TRBV9 and TRBJ1-1, with D perhaps TRBD1 (5 bases). The V end was cut by 2 bases, the J end by 6 bases, with 11 bases between. Germline assignment: CDR1 SGDLS and CDR2 YYNGEE. CDR3 length: 13 residues.

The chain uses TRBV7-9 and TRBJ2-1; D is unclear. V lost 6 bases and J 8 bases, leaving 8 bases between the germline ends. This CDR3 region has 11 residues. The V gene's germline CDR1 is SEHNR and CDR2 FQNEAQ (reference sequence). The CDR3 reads CASRTTDEQFF. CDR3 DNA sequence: TGTGCCAGCAGAACTACGGATGAGCAGTTCTTC.

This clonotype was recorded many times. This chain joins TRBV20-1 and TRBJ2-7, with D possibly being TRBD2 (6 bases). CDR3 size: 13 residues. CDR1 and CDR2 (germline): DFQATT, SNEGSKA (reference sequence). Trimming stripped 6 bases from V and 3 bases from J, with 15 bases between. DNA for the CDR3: TGCAGTGCCCGCTCGGGGGTTTTCTACGAGCAGTACTTC. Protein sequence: CSARSGVFYEQYF.

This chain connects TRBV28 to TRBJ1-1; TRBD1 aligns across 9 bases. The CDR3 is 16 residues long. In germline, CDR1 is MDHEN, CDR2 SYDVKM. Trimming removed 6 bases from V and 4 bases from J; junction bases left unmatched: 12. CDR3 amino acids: CASRYTGGSRGTEAFF. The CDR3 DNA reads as TGTGCCAGCAGGTATACAGGGGGCTCTCGGGGCACTGAAGCTTTCTTT.

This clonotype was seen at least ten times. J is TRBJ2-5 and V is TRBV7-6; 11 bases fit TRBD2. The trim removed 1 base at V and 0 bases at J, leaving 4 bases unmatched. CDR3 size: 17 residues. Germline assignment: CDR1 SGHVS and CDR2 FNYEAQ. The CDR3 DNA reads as TGTGCCAGCAGCTTAGATGCTAGCGGGGGGTACCAAGAGACCCAGTACTTC. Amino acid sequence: CASSLDASGGYQETQYF.

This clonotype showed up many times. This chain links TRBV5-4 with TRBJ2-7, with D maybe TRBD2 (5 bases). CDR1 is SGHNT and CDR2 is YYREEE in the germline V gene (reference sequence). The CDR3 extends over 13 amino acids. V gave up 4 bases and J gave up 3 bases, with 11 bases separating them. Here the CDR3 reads CASSQSAGYEQYF. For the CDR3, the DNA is TGTGCCAGCAGCCAGTCGGCGGGCTACGAGCAGTACTTC.

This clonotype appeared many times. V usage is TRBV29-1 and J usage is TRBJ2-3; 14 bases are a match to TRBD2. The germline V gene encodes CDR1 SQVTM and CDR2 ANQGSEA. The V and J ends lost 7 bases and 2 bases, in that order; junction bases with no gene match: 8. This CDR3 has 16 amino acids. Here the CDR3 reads CSATSGGAGYTDTQYF. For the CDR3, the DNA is TGCAGCGCGACTAGCGGGGGGGCCGGCTACACAGATACGCAGTATTTT.

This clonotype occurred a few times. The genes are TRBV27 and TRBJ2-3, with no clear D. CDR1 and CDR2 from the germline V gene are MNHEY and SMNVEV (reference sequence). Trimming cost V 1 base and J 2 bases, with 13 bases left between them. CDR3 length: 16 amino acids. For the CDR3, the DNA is TGTGCCAGCAGTTTATTGTCAGCCGTTTACACAGATACGCAGTATTTT. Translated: CASSLLSAVYTDTQYF.

CDR3 protein: CASSPGRDSFMNTEAFF. CDR3 nucleotides: TGTGCCAGCAGTCCCGGACGAGATAGCTTTATGAACACTGAAGCTTTCTTT. This rearrangement joins TRBV27 to TRBJ1-1; no reliable D call. Germline loops: CDR1 MNHEY, CDR2 SMNVEV (reference sequence). CDR3 length equals 17 residues. V lost 5 bases and J lost 0, with 19 bases in between.

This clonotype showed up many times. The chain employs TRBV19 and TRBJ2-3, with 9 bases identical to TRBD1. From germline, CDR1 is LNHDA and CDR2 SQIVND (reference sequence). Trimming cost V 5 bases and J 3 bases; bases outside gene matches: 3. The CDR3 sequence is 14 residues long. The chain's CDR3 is CASSYGTGTDTQYF. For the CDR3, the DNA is TGTGCCAGTAGTTACGGGACAGGGACAGATACGCAGTATTTT.

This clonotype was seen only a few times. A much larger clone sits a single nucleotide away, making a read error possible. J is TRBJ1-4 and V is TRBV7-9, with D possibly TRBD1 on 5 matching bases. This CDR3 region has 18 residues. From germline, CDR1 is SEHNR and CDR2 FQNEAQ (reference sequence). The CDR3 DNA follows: TGTGCCAGCAGCTTGCCCCCTGGTGGGGCGCCAACTAATGAAAACCTGTTTTTT. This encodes CASSLPPGGAPTNENLFF.

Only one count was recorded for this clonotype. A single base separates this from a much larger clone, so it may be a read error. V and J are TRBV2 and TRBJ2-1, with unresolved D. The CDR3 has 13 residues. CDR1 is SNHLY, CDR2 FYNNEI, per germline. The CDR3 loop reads CAGSEARSREQFF. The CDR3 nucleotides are TGTGCCGGCAGTGAAGCGAGGTCCCGTGAGCAGTTCTTC.

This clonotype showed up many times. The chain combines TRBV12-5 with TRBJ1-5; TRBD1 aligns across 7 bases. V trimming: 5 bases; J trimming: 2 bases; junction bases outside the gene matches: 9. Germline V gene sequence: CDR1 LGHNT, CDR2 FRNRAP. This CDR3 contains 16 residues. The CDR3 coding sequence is TGTGCTAGTGGTCAAACAGGGGTAGGGGGCAATCAGCCCCAGCATTTT. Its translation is CASGQTGVGGNQPQHF.